The 3 T cell receptor beta chains presented below share a single source sample, sequenced in a study of T cells expressing NK-cell markers. TCRdb reworked the 5' RACE reads into one entry per CDR3 protein, no DNA. In all, the sample yields some 460,000 distinct CDR3 sequences. The specimen sequenced was blood T cells: a sorted CD56 or NKG2C T cell subset, CD4+ or CD8+ T cells, or bulk PBMC T cells (not recorded which). The receptors shown here come from a woman between 50 and 59 years old in good health.

The V and J genes are TRBV25-1 and TRBJ1-2; TCRdb's D call, TRBD1, is unchecked because there is no DNA. The CDR3 spans 12 residues. Germline values: CDR1 MGHDK, CDR2 SYGVNS. CDR3 amino acids: CASSRGPYGYTF.

V is TRBV12-3 or TRBV12-4 and J is TRBJ1-5. CDR3 length: 18 amino acids. CDR3 sequence: CASRGQVGEALSNQPQHF.

This rearrangement joins TRBV12-3 or TRBV12-4 to TRBJ2-1; TCRdb designates TRBD2, a call that cannot be tested without DNA. The CDR3 is 16 residues long. CDR3 in amino acids: CASRGLAGGSYNEQFF.